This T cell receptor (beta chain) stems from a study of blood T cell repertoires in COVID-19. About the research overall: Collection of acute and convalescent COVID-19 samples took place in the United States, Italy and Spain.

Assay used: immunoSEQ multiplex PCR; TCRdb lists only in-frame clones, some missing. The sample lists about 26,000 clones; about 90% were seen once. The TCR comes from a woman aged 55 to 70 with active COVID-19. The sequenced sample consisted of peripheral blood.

CDR3 nucleotide sequence: TGCGCCAGCAGCCAAGTGGATCTGGGACTCTCCTACAATGAGCAGTTCTTC. Translation gives CASSQVDLGLSYNEQFF. The chain uses TRBV4-1 and TRBJ2-1; D may be TRBD2 (6 bases). The CDR3 contains 17 residues. Deletions cut 1 base from V and 0 bases from J, with 13 bases between. CDR1 is MGHRA and CDR2 is YSYEKL in the germline V gene.